The 20 T cell receptor beta chains listed next were all sequenced from one sample in a study of blood T cell repertoires in COVID-19 (TCRdb year 2020). The library was produced with the immunoSEQ multiplex PCR assay. In its TCRdb copy, this immuneACCESS table keeps in-frame sequences only and misses some clones. Where compared with another copy, unresolved V genes explain less than half of these, and the others have no known cause. Across this sample there are 210,000 or so clones, with 83% seen only once. Nearly 5% of the sample belongs to the ten largest clones. Sequenced sample: PBMCs or T cells enriched from blood (not recorded which). The receptors here all came from a woman in her 50s who had been exposed to COVID-19.

The gene calls are TRBV7-2 and TRBJ2-2; TRBD2 might be the D (5 bases). This CDR3 has 14 residues. Germline assignment: CDR1 SGHTA and CDR2 FQGNSA. The V and J ends lost 3 bases and 4 bases respectively, with 9 bases between them. The CDR3 region is CASSLREFTGELFF. The CDR3 DNA reads as TGTGCCAGCAGCTTGAGGGAATTCACCGGGGAGCTGTTTTTT.

The chain joins TRBV7-2 to TRBJ2-7; D may be TRBD2 (5 bases). The CDR3 length is 13 residues. Germline V gene sequence: CDR1 SGHTA, CDR2 FQGNSA. Deletions cut 5 bases from V and 2 bases from J, with 10 bases between. The CDR3 region is CASSPDGAYEQYF. The CDR3 DNA sequence: TGTGCCAGCAGCCCCGACGGGGCCTACGAGCAGTACTTC.

This CDR3 reads CASSVVAGSNPGGYTF. Written as DNA, the CDR3 is TGTGCCAGCAGCGTAGTTGCTGGGAGTAATCCGGGAGGCTACACCTTC. This sequence joins TRBV9 and TRBJ1-2; the D is unclear. V was shortened by 0 bases and J by 8 bases, with 20 bases between the two germline ends. Looked up from germline, CDR1 is SGDLS and CDR2 is YYNGEE. There are 16 residues in the CDR3.

The chain employs TRBV28 and TRBJ2-7; TRBD2 agrees at 8 bases. Unmatched junction bases numbered 7, after V lost 5 bases and J lost 1 base. Germline lookup yields CDR1 MDHEN and CDR2 SYDVKM. There are 15 residues in the CDR3. The CDR3 loop reads CASSPGGVLSYEQYF. As DNA, the CDR3 is TGTGCCAGCAGTCCCGGGGGGGTCCTATCCTACGAGCAGTACTTC.

This rearrangement joins TRBV6-1 to TRBJ2-2; perhaps TRBD2 as D (6 bases). The CDR3 runs to 15 residues. Trimming pared 1 base from V and 7 bases from J, leaving 13 bases between. Per germline, CDR1 MNHNS and CDR2 SASEGT. Here the CDR3 reads CASSEGRGRNGELFF. In DNA form, the CDR3 reads TGTGCCAGCAGTGAAGGCCGGGGGAGAAACGGGGAGCTGTTTTTT.

The chain couples TRBV6-5 to TRBJ2-3; TRBD1 matches 7 bases. Germline CDR1 reads MNHEY; CDR2 reads SVGAGI. V lost 2 bases, J lost 1 base, and 6 bases stayed unmatched. The CDR3 sequence is 16 residues long. For the CDR3, the DNA is TGTGCCAGCAGTTACACGGGGCAGGGGGGCACAGATACGCAGTATTTT. It is translated as CASSYTGQGGTDTQYF.

The V and J genes are TRBV14 and TRBJ1-1; 10 bases align to TRBD1. Trimming removed 4 bases from V and 5 bases from J; junction bases left unmatched: 4. Germline lookup yields CDR1 SGHDN and CDR2 FVKESK. The CDR3 consists of 14 residues. The CDR3 DNA reads TGTGCCAGCAGCCGCGGACAGGGGGTAACTGAAGCTTTCTTT. It codes for CASSRGQGVTEAFF.

This clone was recorded once. The genes are TRBV2 and TRBJ2-2, with 7 bases that match TRBD2. Trimming removed 4 bases from V and 3 bases from J; junction bases left unmatched: 5. This CDR3 spans 15 amino acids. Germline CDR1 and CDR2: SNHLY and FYNNEI. CDR3 sequence: CASSVFGLDTGELFF. The CDR3 region has the DNA TGTGCCAGCAGTGTCTTCGGACTAGACACCGGGGAGCTGTTTTTT.

The rearrangement uses TRBV7-8 and TRBJ2-2; perhaps TRBD2 as D (6 bases). Trimming removed 6 bases from V and 5 bases from J, with 13 bases in between. The CDR3 totals 14 residues. Looked up from germline, CDR1 is SGHVS and CDR2 is FQNEAQ. The chain's CDR3 is CASRTGLPTGELFF. The CDR3 DNA sequence: TGTGCCAGCAGGACGGGACTCCCGACCGGGGAGCTGTTTTTT.

The gene calls are TRBV19 and TRBJ2-4; 8 nucleotides match TRBD2. V shed 3 bases, J shed 13 bases, and the junction held 2 bases outside the gene matches. This CDR3 has 11 residues. Germline CDR1 and CDR2: LNHDA and SQIVND (reference sequence). CDR3 bases: TGTGCCAGTAGTATGGGGACTAGACAGTACTTC. Amino acid sequence: CASSMGTRQYF.

This clone has only one observation. The chain combines TRBV9 with TRBJ1-5, with D unclear. The CDR3 runs 13 residues. Between the trimmed V and J ends, which lost 4 bases and 4 bases, there was a span of 9 bases. Germline V gene lookup returns CDR1 SGDLS and CDR2 YYNGEE. CDR3 loop: CASSPHENQPQHF. In DNA, the CDR3 is TGTGCCAGCAGCCCCCATGAGAATCAGCCCCAGCATTTT. Looking up the rest from reference TRBV9 and TRBJ1-5 gives the full variable domain: DSGVTQTPKHLITATGQRVTLRCSPRSGDLSVYWYQQSLDQGLQFLIQYYNGEERAKGNILERFSAQQFPDLHSELNLSSLELGDSALYFCASSPHENQPQHFGDGTRLSIL.

The chain employs TRBV5-1 and TRBJ2-3; 10 bases match TRBD2. In germline, CDR1 is SGHRS, CDR2 YFSETQ. The CDR3 has 18 residues. Trimming took 1 base from V and 0 from J; bases not matched to a gene: 8. The CDR3: CASSLTSGAYTSTDTQYF. The CDR3 nucleotides read TGCGCCAGCAGCTTGACTAGCGGGGCCTACACTAGCACAGATACGCAGTATTTT.

In this sample, this clone turned up once. This chain connects TRBV13 to TRBJ2-7, with D tentatively TRBD2 (5 bases). The CDR3 sequence is 15 residues long. V lost 1 base and J lost 3, with 13 bases in between. Germline V CDR1 and CDR2: PRHDT, FYEKMQ (reference sequence). The chain's CDR3 is CASSLAGRGFYEQYF. The CDR3 nucleotides are TGTGCCAGCAGCTTAGCGGGGAGAGGGTTCTACGAGCAGTACTTC.

This clone was detected once. The CDR3 bases are TGTGCCAGCAGTGTCTCCGGGACAGGGGGCCTCTCAACCCAGCATTTT. This translates into CASSVSGTGGLSTQHF. The gene calls are TRBV28 and TRBJ1-5; TRBD1 matches 12 bases. Germline V CDR1 and CDR2: MDHEN, SYDVKM. This CDR3 is built from 16 residues. V lost 5 bases, J lost 11 bases, and 13 bases stayed unmatched.

The CDR3 DNA reads as TGCAGTGCTGGGCCTGATAGAGCTTTCTTT. Amino acids: CSAGPDRAFF. J is TRBJ1-1 and V is TRBV20-1; no firm D call. Germline CDR1 and CDR2: DFQATT and SNEGSKA (reference sequence). V dropped 5 bases and J dropped 10 bases, with 11 bases sitting between them. This CDR3 is 10 amino acids long.

This rearrangement joins TRBV27 to TRBJ2-3; the match to TRBD2 covers 7 bases. The germline gives CDR1 MNHEY, CDR2 SMNVEV (reference sequence). The CDR3 covers 14 residues. V was pared by 6 bases and J by 6 bases, with 9 bases of the junction left unmatched. CDR3 in amino acids: CASRLMGGTDTQYF. The DNA for the CDR3 is TGTGCCAGCAGACTGATGGGGGGGACCGATACGCAGTATTTT.

The chain employs TRBV2 and TRBJ2-7, with TRBD1 identical over 7 bases. The CDR3 contains 13 residues. Germline CDR1 and CDR2: SNHLY and FYNNEI. V trimming: 6 bases; J trimming: 3 bases; junction bases outside the gene matches: 5. CDR3 sequence reads: CASRGQSSYEQYF. DNA of the CDR3: TGTGCCAGCAGGGGACAGAGCAGCTACGAGCAGTACTTC.

Comment on this clone: The sample carries other DNA sequences with the same CDR3. The chain uses TRBV19 and TRBJ2-7, with 10 bases identical to TRBD1. V gave up 3 bases and J gave up 4 bases; unmatched junction bases: 3. The CDR3 extends over 14 amino acids. Germline assignment: CDR1 LNHDA and CDR2 SQIVND (reference sequence). CDR3 residues: CASSMGQGRYEQYF. CDR3 nucleotides: TGTGCCAGTAGTATGGGACAGGGGCGGTACGAGCAGTACTTC.

This chain uses TRBV6-1 with TRBJ1-1, with 7 bases aligning to TRBD1. V lost 0 bases to trimming and J lost 4 bases; unmatched junction nucleotides: 5. There are 15 residues in the CDR3. The germline V gene encodes CDR1 MNHNS and CDR2 SASEGT. The CDR3 protein is CASSEATGWATEAFF. The DNA for the CDR3 is TGTGCCAGCAGTGAAGCGACAGGGTGGGCCACTGAAGCTTTCTTT.

This sequence joins TRBV5-1 and TRBJ1-5; 8 nucleotides match TRBD1. The CDR3 is 15 residues long. With 4 bases clipped from V and 6 bases from J, the junction kept 9 bases outside the gene matches. Germline CDR1 SGHRS, CDR2 YFSETQ. In DNA form, the CDR3 reads TGCGCCAGCAGCCCTGAGACAGGGGCTGGTCAGCCCCAGCATTTT. It yields the protein CASSPETGAGQPQHF.